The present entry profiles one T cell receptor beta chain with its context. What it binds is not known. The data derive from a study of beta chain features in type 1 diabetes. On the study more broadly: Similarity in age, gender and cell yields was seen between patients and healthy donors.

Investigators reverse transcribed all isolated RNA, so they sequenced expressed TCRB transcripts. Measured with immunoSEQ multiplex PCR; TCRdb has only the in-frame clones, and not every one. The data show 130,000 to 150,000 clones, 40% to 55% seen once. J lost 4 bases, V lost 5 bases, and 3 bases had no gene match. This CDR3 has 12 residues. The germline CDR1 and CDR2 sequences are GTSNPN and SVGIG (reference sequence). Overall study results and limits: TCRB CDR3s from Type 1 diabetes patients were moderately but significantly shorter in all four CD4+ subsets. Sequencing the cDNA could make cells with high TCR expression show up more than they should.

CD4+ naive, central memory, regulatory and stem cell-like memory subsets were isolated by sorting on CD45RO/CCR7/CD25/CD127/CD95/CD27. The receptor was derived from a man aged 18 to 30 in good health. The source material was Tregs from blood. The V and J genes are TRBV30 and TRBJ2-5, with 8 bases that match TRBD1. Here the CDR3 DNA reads TGTGCCTGGCAGGGGGCGGGAGAGACCCAGTACTTC. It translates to CAWQGAGETQYF. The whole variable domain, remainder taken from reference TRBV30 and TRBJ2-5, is SQTIHQWPATLVQPVGSPLSLECTVEGTSNPNLYWYRQAAGRGLQLLFYSVGIGQISSEVPQNLSASRPQDRQFILSSKKLLLSDSGFYLCAWQGAGETQYFGPGTRLLVL.